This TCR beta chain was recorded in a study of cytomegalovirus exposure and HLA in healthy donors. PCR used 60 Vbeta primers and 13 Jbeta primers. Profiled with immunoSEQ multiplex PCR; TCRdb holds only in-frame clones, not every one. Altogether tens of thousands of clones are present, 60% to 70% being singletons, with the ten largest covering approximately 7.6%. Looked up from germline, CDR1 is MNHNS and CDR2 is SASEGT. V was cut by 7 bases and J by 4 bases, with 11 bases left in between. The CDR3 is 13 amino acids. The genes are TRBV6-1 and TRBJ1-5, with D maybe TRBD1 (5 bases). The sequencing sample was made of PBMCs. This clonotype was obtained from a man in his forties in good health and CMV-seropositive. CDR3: CASKGEGNQPQHF. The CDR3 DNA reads TGTGCCAGCAAAGGGGAGGGTAATCAGCCCCAGCATTTT.